A selection of T cell receptor beta chains follows, all from one sample in a study of OX40 agonist ivuxolimab in advanced cancers. Sequencing used immunoSEQ multiplex PCR; TCRdb keeps in-frame clones, though not all of them. Of tens of thousands of clones in the sample, approximately 87% were seen once. The material sequenced was CD4+ or CD8+ T cells sorted from blood, taken in a trial of the OX40 agonist ivuxolimab. The receptors originated from an adult with an advanced solid tumor such as melanoma, head and neck, liver or kidney cancer. The CDR3 runs from the conserved cysteine through the conserved F or W. The order of the fields is CDR3 protein, D gene, V gene, CDR3 length, J gene. The D gene is left open where the match is weak.

CASSRQGAAGYTF,TRBD1,TRBV5-8,13,TRBJ1-2
CASSYSAEWAGELFF,.,TRBV6-6,15,TRBJ2-2
CASRTQGGDTGELFF,.,TRBV4-1,15,TRBJ2-2
CASRPTTGNQPQHF,.,TRBV4-1,14,TRBJ1-5
CASSLAHSRDQAQHF,.,TRBV7-9,15,TRBJ1-5
CASSLGTSGGYNWDEQFF,TRBD2,TRBV5-1,18,TRBJ2-1
CAWSVGAFF,.,TRBV30,9,TRBJ1-1
CASSPAPATNEKLFF,.,TRBV11-2,15,TRBJ1-4
CASSPGQGIEQFF,TRBD1,TRBV9,13,TRBJ2-1
CASILGPGENPDTQYF,.,TRBV5-4,16,TRBJ2-3
CASSPRTGVGTEAFF,TRBD1,TRBV28,15,TRBJ1-1
CASSTPGQGNSPLHF,TRBD1,TRBV5-1,15,TRBJ1-6
CASSLVPFLAVHSGNTIYF,.,TRBV7-9,19,TRBJ1-3
CASRPDHHYEQYF,.,TRBV11-2,13,TRBJ2-7
CASSPQRGSEKLFF,.,TRBV28,14,TRBJ1-4
CASSPAGGGTDTQYF,.,TRBV7-3,15,TRBJ2-3
CASSLAGMPEAFF,.,TRBV11-2,13,TRBJ1-1
CASSPDGALYEQYF,.,TRBV28,14,TRBJ2-7
CASSSPWRLAGAQETQYF,TRBD2,TRBV28,18,TRBJ2-5
CASSFGPEGPNYGYTF,.,TRBV6-5,16,TRBJ1-2
CASSIRGELNTEAFF,.,TRBV19,15,TRBJ1-1
CAARDRGRTEAFF,TRBD1,TRBV6-1,13,TRBJ1-1
CASSRTSSVDEQYF,TRBD2,TRBV4-1,14,TRBJ2-7
CSVEAWILREADPGDEQFF,TRBD2,TRBV29-1,19,TRBJ2-1
CASVSGTSGRVEEEQFF,TRBD2,TRBV28,17,TRBJ2-1
CSVYYDEQFF,.,TRBV29-1,10,TRBJ2-1
CASSTRPGNTIYF,.,TRBV27,13,TRBJ1-3
CASSQDGATGNEQFF,.,TRBV4-1,15,TRBJ2-1
CASSVGGVETQYF,.,TRBV9,13,TRBJ2-5
CAISEPDSSLYGYTF,.,TRBV10-3,15,TRBJ1-2
CASSLTTYGYTF,.,TRBV11-2,12,TRBJ1-2
CASRPGGLFYEQYF,TRBD2,TRBV27,14,TRBJ2-7
CASSPGQGDTEAFF,TRBD1,TRBV5-1,14,TRBJ1-1
CASSLTENLYEQYF,.,TRBV13,14,TRBJ2-7
CASTPGGGATGELFF,TRBD2,TRBV7-3,15,TRBJ2-2
CASRLSTDTQYF,.,TRBV7-9,12,TRBJ2-3
CASRRTGRYYEQYF,TRBD1,TRBV28,14,TRBJ2-7
CASGPGENIQYF,.,TRBV2,12,TRBJ2-4
CASSPRGPYEQYF,.,TRBV6-1,13,TRBJ2-7
CASSPVAGEGETQYF,TRBD2,TRBV11-2,15,TRBJ2-5
CASSVDSIYNEQFF,.,TRBV9,14,TRBJ2-1
CASSLARNTEAFF,.,TRBV7-6,13,TRBJ1-1
CASSDDGTGDYEQYF,TRBD1,TRBV9,15,TRBJ2-7
CAAWGTGGGQPQHF,TRBD1,TRBV28,14,TRBJ1-5
CASSFVGATDTQYF,.,TRBV5-6,14,TRBJ2-3
CASSPNIHVPEAFF,.,TRBV7-6,14,TRBJ1-1
CASRPRGVLNTGELFF,.,TRBV7-9,16,TRBJ2-2
CASSSGTMYQETQYF,.,TRBV11-3,15,TRBJ2-5
CASSLHRNTEAFF,.,TRBV11-3,13,TRBJ1-1
CASSLQGLNTEAFF,TRBD1,TRBV6-5,14,TRBJ1-1
CASTLIGKGTDTQYF,.,TRBV27,15,TRBJ2-3